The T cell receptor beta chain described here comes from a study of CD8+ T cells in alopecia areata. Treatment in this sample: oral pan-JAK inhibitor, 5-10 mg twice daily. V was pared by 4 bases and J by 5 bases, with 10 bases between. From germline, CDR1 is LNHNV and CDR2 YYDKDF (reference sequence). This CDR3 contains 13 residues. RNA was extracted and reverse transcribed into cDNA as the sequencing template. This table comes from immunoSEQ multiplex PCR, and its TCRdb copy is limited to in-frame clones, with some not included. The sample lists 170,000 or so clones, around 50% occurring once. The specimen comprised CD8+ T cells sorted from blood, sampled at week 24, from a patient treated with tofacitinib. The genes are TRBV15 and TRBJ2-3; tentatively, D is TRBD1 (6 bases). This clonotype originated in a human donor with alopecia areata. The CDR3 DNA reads TGTGCCACCAGCACCAGACAGGAAGATACGCAGTATTTT. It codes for CATSTRQEDTQYF.